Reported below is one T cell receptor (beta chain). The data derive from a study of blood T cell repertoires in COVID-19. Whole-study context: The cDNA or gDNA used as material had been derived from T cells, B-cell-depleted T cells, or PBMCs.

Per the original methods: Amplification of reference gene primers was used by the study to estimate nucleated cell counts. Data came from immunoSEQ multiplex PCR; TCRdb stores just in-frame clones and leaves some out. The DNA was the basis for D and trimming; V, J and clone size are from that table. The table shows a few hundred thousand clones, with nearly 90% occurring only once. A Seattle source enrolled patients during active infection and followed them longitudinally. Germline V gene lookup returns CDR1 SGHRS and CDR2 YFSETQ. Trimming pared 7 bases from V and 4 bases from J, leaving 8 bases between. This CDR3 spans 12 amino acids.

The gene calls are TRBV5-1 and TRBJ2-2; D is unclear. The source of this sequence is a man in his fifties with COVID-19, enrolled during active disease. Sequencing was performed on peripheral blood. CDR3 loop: CASSYGTGELFF. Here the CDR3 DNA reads TGCGCCAGCTCATACGGCACCGGGGAGCTGTTTTTT.